These 29 T cell receptor beta chains originate from one sample sequenced in a study of cytomegalovirus exposure and HLA in healthy donors (dated by TCRdb to about 2017). The library was generated by the immunoSEQ multiplex PCR assay. For the multiplex PCR, a mixture combining 60 forward primers for TCR Vbeta segments and 13 reverse primers for TCR Jbeta segments was used. Sourced from immuneACCESS, this table was stored by TCRdb with only in-frame sequences that have V and J called. A share of the clones is absent; for the studies checked, an unresolved V gene accounts for under half, and the remainder has no known explanation. Present in this sample are approximately 160,000 clones, 70% to 90% of which were seen just once. 0.7% to 0.95% of the sample is in the top ten clones. Sequenced sample: PBMCs. The receptor set was obtained from a woman younger than 30 in good health and CMV-seronegative.

V and J are TRBV11-2 and TRBJ1-1, with D hard to call. The V end was cut by 5 bases, the J end by 1 base, with 14 bases between. The CDR3 is 15 residues long. The V gene's germline CDR1 is SGHAT and CDR2 FQNNGV. CDR3 sequence: CASSPGGVGNTEAFF. DNA of the CDR3: TGTGCCAGCAGCCCGGGCGGGGTGGGGAACACTGAAGCTTTCTTT.

This chain links TRBV4-1 with TRBJ2-1, with TRBD1 as a possible D gene (5 bases). Trimming removed 1 base from V and 7 bases from J, with 14 bases in between. The germline V gene encodes CDR1 MGHRA and CDR2 YSYEKL. This CDR3 region has 15 residues. The CDR3 loop reads CASSQGGGRLNEQFF. The CDR3 DNA reads as TGCGCCAGCAGCCAAGGGGGCGGCCGATTAAATGAGCAGTTCTTC.

The V call is TRBV18, the J call TRBJ2-3, with 11 bases matching TRBD2. The CDR3 is 14 residues long. After removal of 3 bases from V and 5 bases from J, the junction contained 1 base not matched to a gene. Germline lookup yields CDR1 KGHSH and CDR2 LQKENI. Here the CDR3 DNA reads TGTGCCAGCTCACCCGGGACTAGCGGAGATACGCAGTATTTT. Its protein product is CASSPGTSGDTQYF.

V gene TRBV6-5 combines with J gene TRBJ2-7; 10 nucleotides agree with TRBD2. The CDR3 contains 14 residues. CDR1 and CDR2 (germline): MNHEY, SVGAGI. V lost 4 bases to trimming and J lost 5 bases; unmatched junction nucleotides: 5. CDR3 protein: CASSSGLAFDEQYF. DNA of the CDR3: TGTGCCAGCAGTTCGGGACTAGCGTTCGACGAGCAGTACTTC.

This sequence joins TRBV12-5 and TRBJ1-4, with TRBD1 as a possible D gene (6 bases). The V end was cut by 4 bases, the J end by 4 bases, with 13 bases between. The germline V gene encodes CDR1 LGHNT and CDR2 FRNRAP. The CDR3 runs to 15 residues. The CDR3 loop reads CASGSQGVGNEKLFF. CDR3 nucleotides: TGTGCTAGTGGTTCACAGGGTGTCGGTAATGAAAAACTGTTTTTT.

The rearrangement joins TRBV28 to TRBJ2-5, with D tentatively TRBD2 (7 bases). The CDR3 runs to 14 residues. Germline-derived CDR1 and CDR2 are MDHEN and SYDVKM. The ends were cut back, 3 bases at V and 5 bases at J, with 13 bases in the middle. Here the CDR3 reads CASSFVGGGETQYF. DNA for the CDR3: TGTGCCAGCAGTTTCGTGGGAGGGGGGGAGACCCAGTACTTC.

This clone turned up a few times. The chain is built from TRBV5-4 and TRBJ2-7; TRBD1 aligns across 10 bases. CDR3 length: 15 residues. The V gene's germline CDR1 is SGHNT and CDR2 YYREEE (reference sequence). Germline trimming cut 2 bases from V and 6 bases from J; bases unmatched to any gene: 8. The CDR3 region is CASSLEDRGVIEQYF. In DNA, the CDR3 is TGTGCCAGCAGCTTAGAGGACAGGGGGGTCATCGAGCAGTACTTC.

J is TRBJ2-7 and V is TRBV11-2; possible D gene TRBD2, 6 bases. V lost 1 base and J 2 bases, leaving 9 bases between the germline ends. This CDR3 is built from 14 residues. Germline CDR1 SGHAT, CDR2 FQNNGV. For the CDR3, the DNA is TGTGCCAGCAGCTTAGCTAGCGTCGCCTACGAGCAGTACTTC. This sequence encodes CASSLASVAYEQYF.

The chain couples TRBV5-6 to TRBJ1-5; no firm D call. V shed 3 bases and J shed 0 bases, with 19 bases lying between them. The CDR3 runs 18 residues. Germline lookup yields CDR1 SGHDT and CDR2 YYEEEE. For the CDR3, the DNA is TGTGCCAGCAGCTCTTACAGAACCCTCACTTTTAGCAATCAGCCCCAGCATTTT. Residues: CASSSYRTLTFSNQPQHF.

The rearrangement uses TRBV6-4 and TRBJ1-4; D is uncertain. V lost 6 bases to trimming and J lost 6 bases, with 14 bases between them. This CDR3 spans 14 amino acids. Germline CDR1 and CDR2: MRHNA and SNTAGT. The CDR3 coding sequence is TGTGCCAGCAGGCACAGATATCCATATGAAAAACTGTTTTTT. Translated: CASRHRYPYEKLFF.

This clone was recorded a few times. The V and J genes are TRBV25-1 and TRBJ1-6; TRBD1 is a possible D gene (6 bases). CDR3 length: 13 amino acids. Per germline, CDR1 MGHDK and CDR2 SYGVNS. The V gene lost 7 bases and the J gene lost 8 bases, with 12 bases spanning the gap. The CDR3 DNA is TGTGCCAGCAAGGGGGTTAGGTATTCACCCCTCCACTTT. It codes for CASKGVRYSPLHF.

J is TRBJ1-2 and V is TRBV2, with D tentatively TRBD1 (6 bases). V lost 4 bases and J 5 bases, leaving 8 bases between the germline ends. The germline CDR1 and CDR2 sequences are SNHLY and FYNNEI. The CDR3 is 12 residues long. CDR3 sequence reads: CASSVQGYGYTF. The CDR3 coding sequence is TGTGCCAGCAGTGTGCAGGGGTATGGCTACACCTTC.

The chain recombines TRBV13 with TRBJ1-3; D remains unclear. V gave up 3 bases and J gave up 0 bases, with 9 bases separating them. The CDR3 contains 15 residues. Germline V gene lookup returns CDR1 PRHDT and CDR2 FYEKMQ (reference sequence). The CDR3 loop reads CASSFSGSSGNTIYF. For the CDR3, the DNA is TGTGCCAGCAGCTTTTCGGGAAGCTCTGGAAACACCATATATTTT.

The rearrangement uses TRBV4-2 and TRBJ2-1; a weak D match, TRBD2 (6 bases). The CDR3 has 17 residues. The germline V gene has CDR1 LGHNA and CDR2 YNFKEQ. Between the trimmed V and J ends, which lost 0 bases and 0 bases, there was a span of 12 bases. This chain's CDR3 is CASSQDRRGRSYNEQFF. The DNA for the CDR3 is TGTGCCAGCAGCCAAGATAGGAGGGGCCGCTCCTACAATGAGCAGTTCTTC.

Written as DNA, the CDR3 is TGTGCCAGCAGCCCGCGCCCAACTTCCGGGACTAGGTTGCAGTATTTT. Translation: CASSPRPTSGTRLQYF. The chain is built from TRBV9 and TRBJ2-3; the match to TRBD2 covers 8 bases. The V gene's germline CDR1 is SGDLS and CDR2 YYNGEE. Trimming removed 4 bases from V and 11 bases from J; junction bases left unmatched: 18. CDR3 length: 16 amino acids.

The V and J genes are TRBV27 and TRBJ1-2; the match to TRBD1 covers 8 bases. Looked up from germline, CDR1 is MNHEY and CDR2 is SMNVEV (reference sequence). V lost 6 bases, J lost 6 bases, and 9 bases stayed unmatched. This CDR3 region has 14 residues. CDR3 amino acids: CASSIDRGGNGYTF. The CDR3 DNA reads as TGTGCCAGCAGCATCGACAGGGGCGGGAATGGCTACACCTTC.

This clone appeared once. This rearrangement joins TRBV11-3 to TRBJ2-1; possibly TRBD2 for D (5 bases). The CDR3 extends over 15 amino acids. V was shortened by 1 base and J by 8 bases, with 15 bases between the two germline ends. Germline V gene data show CDR1 as SGHNT and CDR2 as YENEEA. The CDR3 protein is CASSLGRAYGDEQFF. CDR3 nucleotides: TGTGCCAGCAGCTTAGGGCGGGCTTATGGGGATGAGCAGTTCTTC.

J is TRBJ2-3 and V is TRBV4-2, with a possible D match to TRBD2 (5 bases). This CDR3 comprises 14 residues. Germline loops: CDR1 LGHNA, CDR2 YNFKEQ. Trimming removed 0 bases from V and 1 base from J, with 5 bases in between. Here the CDR3 DNA reads TGTGCCAGCAGCCAAGAACTAGGCACAGATACGCAGTATTTT. Translated: CASSQELGTDTQYF.

The CDR3 DNA sequence: TGCAGTGCTAGAGGGAGGGTTGGCTACACCTTC. Translating it yields CSARGRVGYTF. The chain is built from TRBV20-1 and TRBJ1-2; D gene uncertain. Germline CDR1 and CDR2: DFQATT and SNEGSKA (reference sequence). V lost 1 base to trimming and J lost 7 bases, with 7 bases between them. The CDR3 loop spans 11 amino acids.

In this sample, this clone turned up a few times. The gene calls are TRBV4-2 and TRBJ2-3; 11 bases fit TRBD2. The CDR3 has 16 amino acids. Per germline, CDR1 LGHNA and CDR2 YNFKEQ. The V and J ends lost 4 bases and 2 bases, in that order; junction bases with no gene match: 5. The CDR3 coding sequence is TGTGCCAGCAGCCCGGGGACTAGCGGTCACACAGATACGCAGTATTTT. Encoded protein: CASSPGTSGHTDTQYF.

V and J are TRBV29-1 and TRBJ2-2; TRBD1 matches 8 bases. The CDR3 loop spans 13 amino acids. V lost 6 bases to trimming and J lost 6 bases; unmatched junction nucleotides: 6. Germline values: CDR1 SQVTM, CDR2 ANQGSEA. The DNA of the CDR3 is TGCAGCGTCCAGACAGGGGACGCCGGGGAGCTGTTTTTT. It is translated as CSVQTGDAGELFF.

The chain links TRBV9 to TRBJ1-2, with D possibly matching TRBD1 (6 bases). Germline V lookup: CDR1 SGDLS, CDR2 YYNGEE. The V gene lost 2 bases and the J gene lost 5 bases, with 13 bases spanning the gap. This CDR3 has 14 residues. CDR3 loop: CASSVGGGQYGYTF. CDR3 sequence (DNA): TGTGCCAGCAGCGTTGGGGGCGGGCAGTATGGCTACACCTTC.

The gene calls are TRBV27 and TRBJ2-7, with D tentatively TRBD2 (5 bases). The CDR3 is 11 amino acids. The V end was cut by 7 bases, the J end by 6 bases, with 10 bases between. The germline V gene encodes CDR1 MNHEY and CDR2 SMNVEV (reference sequence). The CDR3 reads CASTPEGEQYF. The CDR3 DNA is TGTGCCAGCACCCCCGAGGGCGAGCAGTACTTC.

This chain joins TRBV14 and TRBJ2-3, with 7 bases that match TRBD2. This CDR3 is 13 amino acids long. V lost 1 base, J lost 12 bases, and 7 bases stayed unmatched. CDR1 and CDR2 (germline): SGHDN, FVKESK. The CDR3 is CASSQVLTSVQYF. The CDR3 DNA reads as TGTGCCAGCAGCCAAGTCTTAACTAGCGTTCAGTATTTT.

The chain joins TRBV4-2 to TRBJ1-4, with D maybe TRBD1 (6 bases). CDR1 is LGHNA, CDR2 YNFKEQ, per germline. The CDR3 spans 17 residues. V was pared by 0 bases and J by 7 bases, with 18 bases between. The DNA of the CDR3 is TGTGCCAGCAGCCAAGACAGAGCAGGGGCGATTACTGAAAAACTGTTTTTT. This translates into CASSQDRAGAITEKLFF.

The CDR3 nucleotides read TGCGCCAGCAGTGAAACGGGAGTCTACAATGAGCAGTTCTTC. It translates to CASSETGVYNEQFF. The chain couples TRBV10-2 to TRBJ2-1; weak D call: TRBD2 (6 bases). The CDR3 runs 14 residues. V lost 3 bases, J lost 3 bases, and 9 bases lay in between. Germline V gene data show CDR1 as WSHSY and CDR2 as SAAADI.

This sequence joins TRBV6-5 and TRBJ1-3, with D unclear. V was trimmed by 6 bases and J by 4 bases, leaving 13 bases between them. Germline V lookup: CDR1 MNHEY, CDR2 SVGAGI. The CDR3 spans 14 residues. Written as DNA, the CDR3 is TGTGCCAGCAGGAAAATAGAATTCGGAAACACCATATATTTT. Protein product: CASRKIEFGNTIYF.

V usage is TRBV6-5 and J usage is TRBJ2-5; TRBD2 matches 9 bases. The CDR3 consists of 13 residues. The V gene's germline CDR1 is MNHEY and CDR2 SVGAGI. Trimming took 1 base from V and 9 from J; bases not matched to a gene: 3. CDR3 DNA: TGTGCCAGCAGTTACTGGCGGGAGGGCGCCCAGTACTTC. Amino acid sequence: CASSYWREGAQYF.

The chain has TRBV21-1 and TRBJ2-3; the DNA was not compared with TRBD2, the D call given in the table. TRBV21-1 is assigned pseudogene status. This CDR3 is 17 amino acids long. Written as DNA, the CDR3 is TGTGCCAGCAGCAAAGGGAGCGTACTAGCGGGAGGAGATACGCAGTATTTT. Translated: CASSKGSVLAGGDTQYF.